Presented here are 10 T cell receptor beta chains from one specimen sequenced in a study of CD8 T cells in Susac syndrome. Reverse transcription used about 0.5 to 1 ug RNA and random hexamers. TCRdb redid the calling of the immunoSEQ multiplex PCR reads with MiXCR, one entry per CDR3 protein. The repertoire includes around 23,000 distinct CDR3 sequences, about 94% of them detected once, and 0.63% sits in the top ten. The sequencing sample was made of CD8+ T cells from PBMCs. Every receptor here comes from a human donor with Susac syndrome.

Written as DNA, the CDR3 is TGTGCCAGCAGTACCGGACAGGAAAGCTCCTACGAGCAGTACTTC. It encodes CASSTGQESSYEQYF. The chain recombines TRBV28 with TRBJ2-7; 7 nucleotides line up with TRBD1. The CDR3 extends over 15 amino acids. The ends lost 5 bases at V and 0 bases at J; junction bases unmatched: 7. Germline V gene sequence: CDR1 MDHEN, CDR2 SYDVKM.

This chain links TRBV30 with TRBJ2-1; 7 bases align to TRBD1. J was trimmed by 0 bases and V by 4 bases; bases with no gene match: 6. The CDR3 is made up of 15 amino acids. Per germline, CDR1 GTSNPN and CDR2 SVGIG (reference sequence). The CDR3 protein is CAWKGDSGSYNEQFF. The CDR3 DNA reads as TGTGCCTGGAAGGGGGACAGCGGCTCCTACAATGAGCAGTTCTTC. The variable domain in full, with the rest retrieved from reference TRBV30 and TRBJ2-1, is SQTIHQWPATLVQPVGSPLSLECTVEGTSNPNLYWYRQAAGRGLQLLFYSVGIGQISSEVPQNLSASRPQDRQFILSSKKLLLSDSGFYLCAWKGDSGSYNEQFFGPGTRLTVL.

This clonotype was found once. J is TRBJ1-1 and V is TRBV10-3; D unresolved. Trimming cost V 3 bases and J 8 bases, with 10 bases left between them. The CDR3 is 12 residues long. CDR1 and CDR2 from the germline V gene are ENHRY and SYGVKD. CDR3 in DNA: TGTGCCATCAGTGATCAGACGGTCGAAGCTTTCTTT. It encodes CAISDQTVEAFF.

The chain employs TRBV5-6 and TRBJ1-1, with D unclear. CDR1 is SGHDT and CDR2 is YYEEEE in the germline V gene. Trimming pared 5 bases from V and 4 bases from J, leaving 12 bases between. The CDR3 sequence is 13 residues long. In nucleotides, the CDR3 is TGTGCCAGCAGATCTCCCCGGGGCACTGAAGCTTTCTTT. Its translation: CASRSPRGTEAFF.

As DNA, the CDR3 is TGCAGTGCTAGACCCCACCGGGACAGGGCACGAGAGCAGTACTTC. It yields the protein CSARPHRDRAREQYF. The chain links TRBV20-1 to TRBJ2-7; 9 nucleotides line up with TRBD1. The CDR3 has 15 residues. Germline trimming cut 2 bases from V and 7 bases from J; bases unmatched to any gene: 12. Germline-derived CDR1 and CDR2 are DFQATT and SNEGSKA (reference sequence).

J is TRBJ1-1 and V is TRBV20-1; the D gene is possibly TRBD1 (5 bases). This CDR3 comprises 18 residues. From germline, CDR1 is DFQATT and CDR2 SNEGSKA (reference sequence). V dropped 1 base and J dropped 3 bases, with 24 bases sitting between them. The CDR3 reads CSARGLGQRQFLDTEAFF. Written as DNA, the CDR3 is TGCAGTGCTAGAGGTCTGGGGCAAAGACAGTTTCTTGACACTGAAGCTTTCTTT.

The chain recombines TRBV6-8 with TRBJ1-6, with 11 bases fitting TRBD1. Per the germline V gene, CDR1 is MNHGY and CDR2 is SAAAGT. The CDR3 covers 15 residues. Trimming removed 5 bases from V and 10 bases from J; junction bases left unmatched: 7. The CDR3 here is CASSDRDRGNSPLHF. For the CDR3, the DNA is TGTGCCAGCAGTGACCGGGACAGGGGGAACTCACCCCTCCACTTT.

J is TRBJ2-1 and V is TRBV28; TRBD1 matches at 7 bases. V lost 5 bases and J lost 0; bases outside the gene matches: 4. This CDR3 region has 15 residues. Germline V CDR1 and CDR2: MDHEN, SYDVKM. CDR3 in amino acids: CASSLRGNSYNEQFF. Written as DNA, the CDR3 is TGTGCCAGCAGTCTCAGGGGGAACTCCTACAATGAGCAGTTCTTC.

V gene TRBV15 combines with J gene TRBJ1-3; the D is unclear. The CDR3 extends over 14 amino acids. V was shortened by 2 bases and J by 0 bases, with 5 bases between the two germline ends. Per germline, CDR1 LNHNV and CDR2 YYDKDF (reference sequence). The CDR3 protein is CATSRMNSGNTIYF. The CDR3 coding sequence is TGTGCCACCAGCAGAATGAACTCTGGAAACACCATATATTTT. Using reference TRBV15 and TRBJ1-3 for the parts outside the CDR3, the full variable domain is DAMVIQNPRYQVTQFGKPVTLSCSQTLNHNVMYWYQQKSSQAPKLLFHYYDKDFNNEADTPDNFQSRRPNTSFCFLDIRSPGLGDTAMYLCATSRMNSGNTIYFGEGSWLTVV.

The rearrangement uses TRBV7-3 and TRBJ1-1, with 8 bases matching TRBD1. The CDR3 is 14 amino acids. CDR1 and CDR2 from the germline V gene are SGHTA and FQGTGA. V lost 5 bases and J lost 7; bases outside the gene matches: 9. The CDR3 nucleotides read TGTGCCAGCAGCCGATTCGAAGACAGGGGTGAAGCTTTCTTT. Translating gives CASSRFEDRGEAFF.